Below, 8 T cell receptor beta chains from the same sample are listed, as sequenced in a study of response to subunit inactivated influenza vaccine. TCRdb fed the RT-PCR reads into MiXCR, producing one record per CDR3 protein. The sample lists about 700,000 distinct CDR3 sequences; 14% were seen once. Source: PBMCs from blood, taken approximately 15 days before vaccination. These receptors all stem from a man between 50 and 59 years old who received an inactivated influenza vaccine.

The genes are TRBV4-1 and TRBJ2-7; 8 bases line up with TRBD1. The germline V gene encodes CDR1 MGHRA and CDR2 YSYEKL. V gave up 0 bases and J gave up 5 bases; unmatched junction bases: 6. CDR3 length: 15 residues. DNA of the CDR3: TGCGCCAGCAGCCAAGATCAGGTCAGGGGGCACGAGCAGTACTTC. Its translation is CASSQDQVRGHEQYF.

This clonotype was picked up many times. The V gene is TRBV24-1, the J gene TRBJ2-1; TRBD1 matches 7 bases. This CDR3 is 15 amino acids long. The germline CDR1 and CDR2 sequences are KGHDR and SFDVKD. J gave up 5 bases and V 5 bases, and 8 bases lay outside the gene matches. The CDR3 DNA is TGTGCCACCAGTGCTTGGGCGAGGGGGCACAATGAGCAGTTCTTC. Protein sequence: CATSAWARGHNEQFF.

The chain is built from TRBV19 and TRBJ2-3, with TRBD1 as a possible D gene (5 bases). The CDR3 has 15 residues. V was shortened by 5 bases and J by 0 bases, with 12 bases between the two germline ends. CDR1 and CDR2 (germline): LNHDA, SQIVND (reference sequence). CDR3 loop: CASSSQQDSTDTQYF. The CDR3 DNA reads TGTGCCAGTAGTTCCCAACAGGATAGCACAGATACGCAGTATTTT.

J is TRBJ1-1 and V is TRBV18; no clear D. V gave up 2 bases and J gave up 1 base, with 5 bases separating them. The CDR3 length is 13 residues. Germline CDR1 reads KGHSH; CDR2 reads LQKENI. The CDR3 loop reads CASSPWANTEAFF. Written as DNA, the CDR3 is TGTGCCAGCTCACCATGGGCGAACACTGAAGCTTTCTTT.

The count of this clonotype is one. The chain couples TRBV7-2 to TRBJ2-1, with D hard to call. Trimming stripped 5 bases from V and 5 bases from J, with 10 bases between. CDR3 length equals 13 residues. From germline, CDR1 is SGHTA and CDR2 FQGNSA. CDR3 sequence reads: CASSPNINNEQFF. CDR3 DNA: TGTGCCAGCAGCCCCAACATAAACAATGAGCAGTTCTTC. Combining the CDR3 with reference TRBV7-2 and TRBJ2-1 gives the whole variable domain GAGVSQSPSNKVTEKGKDVELRCDPISGHTALYWYRQSLGQGLEFLIYFQGNSAPDKSGLPSDRFSAERTGGSVSTLTIQRTQQEDSAVYLCASSPNINNEQFFGPGTRLTVL.

In its sample, this clonotype was seen a few times. The genes are TRBV12-3 or TRBV12-4 and TRBJ2-5; D remains ambiguous. V was pared by 0 bases and J by 1 base, with 6 bases between. CDR3 length: 14 amino acids. The CDR3 DNA is TGTGCCAGCAGTTTAGCGCACTCCCAAGAGACCCAGTACTTC. Protein product: CASSLAHSQETQYF.

The V and J genes are TRBV2 and TRBJ2-1, with TRBD2 matching 12 bases. Trimming cost V 1 base and J 8 bases; bases outside gene matches: 6. Looked up from germline, CDR1 is SNHLY and CDR2 is FYNNEI. CDR3 size: 16 residues. The CDR3 coding sequence is TGTGCCAGCAGTGAAGATAGACTAGCGGGAGTCTATGAGCAGTTCTTC. Protein product: CASSEDRLAGVYEQFF.

The J gene is TRBJ2-7, the V gene TRBV28, with 8 nucleotides matching TRBD1. The CDR3 is made up of 14 amino acids. The V and J ends lost 6 bases and 5 bases, in that order; junction bases with no gene match: 9. The germline V gene has CDR1 MDHEN and CDR2 SYDVKM. The chain's CDR3 is CASRSRDRLHEQYF. In nucleotides, the CDR3 is TGTGCCAGCAGGTCCCGGGACAGGTTACACGAGCAGTACTTC.